One and the same sample provided the 17 T cell receptor beta chains below, sequenced in a study of blood T cell repertoires in COVID-19. Assay: immunoSEQ multiplex PCR; the TCRdb copy retains only in-frame clones and omits some. The data contain fewer than 650,000 clones, 70% to 90% of them singletons. Sequences were obtained from peripheral blood. The source is a woman between 45 and 65 years old with COVID-19, enrolled during active disease.

This chain links TRBV9 with TRBJ2-3; 11 positions agree with TRBD1. J was trimmed by 5 bases and V by 4 bases; bases with no gene match: 9. The CDR3 length is 16 residues. The germline V gene has CDR1 SGDLS and CDR2 YYNGEE. DNA for the CDR3: TGTGCCAGCAGCCCTCGGACAGGGGGCAGCGGAGATACGCAGTATTTT. Its translation: CASSPRTGGSGDTQYF.

The rearrangement joins TRBV11-3 to TRBJ2-3; 9 bases are a match to TRBD2. Losses at the gene ends were 5 bases for V and 1 base for J; bases not matched to a gene: 4. Germline V gene lookup returns CDR1 SGHNT and CDR2 YENEEA. The CDR3 contains 15 residues. The CDR3 DNA follows: TGTGCCAGCAGCCCCAAGCGGGGGGGCACAGATACGCAGTATTTT. Translated: CASSPKRGGTDTQYF.

As concerns this clone: The same CDR3 is also encoded by other DNA sequences in this sample. The V gene is TRBV7-9, the J gene TRBJ2-3; D remains ambiguous. The V gene's germline CDR1 is SEHNR and CDR2 FQNEAQ (reference sequence). V was shortened by 3 bases and J by 3 bases, with 4 bases between the two germline ends. This CDR3 contains 12 residues. The CDR3 sequence is CASSFLTDTQYF. CDR3 nucleotides: TGTGCCAGCAGCTTTCTAACAGATACGCAGTATTTT.

This chain connects TRBV19 to TRBJ1-5, with TRBD1 as a possible D gene (5 bases). The CDR3 is 13 residues long. From germline, CDR1 is LNHDA and CDR2 SQIVND (reference sequence). V was trimmed by 6 bases and J by 7 bases, leaving 13 bases between them. CDR3 sequence (DNA): TGTGCCAGTAGCCAGGGTGTAAGCCAGCCCCAGCATTTT. This sequence encodes CASSQGVSQPQHF.

V gene TRBV2 combines with J gene TRBJ2-1; D unresolved. The V gene lost 7 bases and the J gene lost 4 bases, with 11 bases spanning the gap. The CDR3 has 13 residues. The germline gives CDR1 SNHLY, CDR2 FYNNEI. CDR3 coding DNA: TGTGCCAGCACGCGCGGCCGATACAATGAGCAGTTCTTC. This translates into CASTRGRYNEQFF. Drawing the rest from reference TRBV2 and TRBJ2-1, the complete variable domain is EPEVTQTPSHQVTQMGQEVILRCVPISNHLYFYWYRQILGQKVEFLVSFYNNEISEKSEIFDDQFSVERPDGSNFTLKIRSTKLEDSAMYFCASTRGRYNEQFFGPGTRLTVL.

The V gene is TRBV3-1 (or the pseudogene TRBV3-2), the J gene TRBJ2-3; the D gene is possibly TRBD2 (6 bases). Germline loops: CDR1 LGHDT, CDR2 YNNKEL (reference sequence). Trimming stripped 1 base from V and 0 bases from J, with 11 bases between. The CDR3 is 16 residues long. CDR3 protein: CASSQAVLASTDTQYF. The CDR3 DNA is TGTGCCAGCAGCCAAGCGGTACTAGCAAGCACAGATACGCAGTATTTT.

The rearrangement uses TRBV5-3 and TRBJ1-1; 7 nucleotides align to TRBD1. TRBV5-3 is an ORF, and what it does is uncertain. The CDR3 sequence is 14 residues long. J gave up 3 bases and V 5 bases, and 7 bases lay outside the gene matches. As DNA, the CDR3 is TGTGCCAGAAGAAGTACAGGGGCCGACACTGAAGCTTTCTTT. Its protein is CARRSTGADTEAFF.

The chain is built from TRBV6-6 and TRBJ2-2; D is possibly TRBD2 (5 bases). CDR3 length equals 14 residues. From germline, CDR1 is MNHNY and CDR2 SVGAGI (reference sequence). V gave up 6 bases and J gave up 0 bases, with 8 bases separating them. The DNA of the CDR3 is TGTGCCAGCAGGACGGGGTCGAACACCGGGGAGCTGTTTTTT. This sequence encodes CASRTGSNTGELFF.

The genes are TRBV11-2 and TRBJ1-1, with 10 bases that match TRBD1. The germline CDR1 and CDR2 sequences are SGHAT and FQNNGV. This CDR3 has 16 amino acids. With V trimmed by 5 bases and J by 2 bases, 8 bases remained unmatched. The CDR3 protein is CASSTRDRGKNTEAFF. The CDR3 region has the DNA TGTGCCAGCAGCACCCGGGACAGGGGTAAAAACACTGAAGCTTTCTTT.

The DNA of the CDR3 is TGTGCCAGCAGAAAGACAGAAACTAACTATGGCTACACCTTC. It codes for CASRKTETNYGYTF. The chain employs TRBV2 and TRBJ1-2, with D tentatively TRBD1 (5 bases). Germline V gives CDR1 SNHLY, CDR2 FYNNEI. The CDR3 is made up of 14 amino acids. Deletions cut 6 bases from V and 0 bases from J, with 11 bases between.

The rearrangement joins TRBV5-4 to TRBJ2-3; 9 bases match TRBD2. J gave up 0 bases and V 3 bases, and 5 bases lay outside the gene matches. Germline V lookup: CDR1 SGHNT, CDR2 YYREEE (reference sequence). The CDR3 is 16 residues long. The CDR3 DNA reads as TGTGCCAGCAGCTCCCGACTAGCGGCTAGCACAGATACGCAGTATTTT. Amino acid sequence: CASSSRLAASTDTQYF.

The CDR3 DNA follows: TGTGCCAGCAGCCCTCATCGCGTGGGGGGTTACAATGAGCAGTTCTTC. Residues: CASSPHRVGGYNEQFF. The chain links TRBV7-9 to TRBJ2-1; D might be TRBD2 (6 bases). The CDR3 covers 16 residues. Per germline, CDR1 SEHNR and CDR2 FQNEAQ (reference sequence). Trimming took off 5 bases at V and 4 bases at J, with 18 bases between the two ends. The full variable domain, completed using reference TRBV7-9 and TRBJ2-1, is DTGVSQNPRHKITKRGQNVTFRCDPISEHNRLYWYRQTLGQGPEFLTYFQNEAQLEKSRLLSDRFSAERPKGSFSTLEIQRTEQGDSAMYLCASSPHRVGGYNEQFFGPGTRLTVL.

The V call is TRBV5-6, the J call TRBJ1-6; no definite D call. The V gene's germline CDR1 is SGHDT and CDR2 YYEEEE. The ends were cut back, 6 bases at V and 9 bases at J, with 10 bases in the middle. The CDR3 consists of 12 residues. The chain's CDR3 is CASTLARSPLHF. The CDR3 region has the DNA TGTGCCAGCACCCTAGCTCGTTCACCCCTCCACTTT.

With regard to this clone: The sample has other DNA sequences that encode this CDR3 too. The chain has TRBV27 and TRBJ1-6; 7 bases fit TRBD1. In germline, CDR1 is MNHEY, CDR2 SMNVEV (reference sequence). The J segment lost 10 bases and the V segment lost 2 bases, leaving 5 bases of the junction unmatched. The CDR3 spans 14 residues. The chain's CDR3 is CASSLRGGGSPLHF. Here the CDR3 DNA reads TGTGCCAGCAGTTTACGAGGGGGCGGATCACCCCTCCACTTT.

This chain links TRBV27 with TRBJ2-3, with a tentative D call TRBD2 (6 bases). The germline V gene encodes CDR1 MNHEY and CDR2 SMNVEV (reference sequence). The CDR3 length is 16 residues. Trimming cost V 0 bases and J 8 bases, with 18 bases left between them. CDR3 sequence (DNA): TGTGCCAGCAGTTTATCGGGGGGACCCACCTCCGGTACGCAGTATTTT. Translating it yields CASSLSGGPTSGTQYF.

J is TRBJ2-6 and V is TRBV7-3, with D maybe TRBD1 (5 bases). This CDR3 comprises 17 residues. Germline V gene sequence: CDR1 SGHTA, CDR2 FQGTGA. V was shortened by 6 bases and J by 4 bases, with 19 bases between the two germline ends. CDR3: CASRQDPYLSGANVLTF. In DNA, the CDR3 is TGTGCCAGCAGACAGGACCCCTACCTCTCGGGGGCCAACGTCCTGACTTTC.

The chain employs TRBV11-2 and TRBJ1-2; possible D gene TRBD1, 6 bases. With 5 bases removed from V and 4 bases from J, the gap between germline ends came to 11 bases. The CDR3 spans 13 residues. CDR1 is SGHAT, CDR2 FQNNGV, per germline. CDR3 protein: CASSRTDFYGYTF. Written as DNA, the CDR3 is TGTGCCAGCAGCCGGACAGACTTCTATGGCTACACCTTC.